This T cell receptor (beta chain) was profiled in a study of PD-L1 blockade in urothelial cancer (dated by TCRdb to 2016 to 2017). Turning to the overall study: Every patient began therapy around 2014 and was given atezolizumab 1,200 mg intravenously every 3 weeks. About 90% of the roughly 29 patients were males with bladder-origin urothelial cancer, and about 65% of the roughly 29 reported a prior smoking history. An ECOG performance status of 0 or 1 was recorded for the patients, and 0 to 3 prior chemotherapy regimens had been received by the patients. Blood samples were analyzed at two time points: 3 weeks after treatment start (second dose) and 6 weeks after treatment start. Blood samples yielded a median of around 150,000 T cells and around 80,000 unique TCRs, with median clonality approximately 0.08. The study was an exploratory multi-omic analysis of somatic, immune and clinical correlates of response to PD-L1 blockade with atezolizumab in urothelial cancer. Pretreatment tumor samples, along with matched peripheral blood serially collected before and after atezolizumab treatment, were subjected to TCR sequencing. Progression-free survival longer than 6 months counted as durable clinical benefit, and TCR features were additionally tested against both progression-free and overall survival. In the same patients who had TCR sequencing, pretreatment tumors also underwent whole exome sequencing and RNA sequencing. Several patients achieved durable clinical benefit and approximately 20 did not. Pretreatment blood TCR-seq was available for about 28 patients, at least one posttreatment blood collection was obtained for approximately 25 patients, and tumor TCR-seq was available for approximately 25 patients.

Here is what the overall study found, with its caveats: Improved progression-free and overall survival was found to be associated with pretreatment peripheral blood TCR clonality below the median. Because of the small sample size (n ≈ 30) and the many exploratory analyses performed, the results are intended to be regarded as hypothesis-generating. Greater expansion of tumor-associated TCR clones in peripheral blood 3 weeks after the start of treatment was observed in patients with durable benefit (n of about 21, p = 0.022).

Ends trimmed: V by 1 base, J by 8 bases; bases unmatched to a gene: 4. Including the terminal cysteine and phenylalanine, the CDR3 comprises 15 residues. The entry retains the CDR3 DNA only, 45 bases that are in frame from base 1. The germline V gene provides CDR1 SGHRS and CDR2 YFSETQ. Notes on this clone: Its antigen has not been determined. The sample holds no much larger clone one base away, and base qualities are not on file.

Synthetic TCR analog templates were spiked into each PCR so that absolute template abundance could be estimated from read counts. The immunoSEQ assay was used to amplify TCRbeta CDR3 regions from genomic DNA with bias-controlled V and J gene primers. Sequencing of rearranged TCRbeta segments was performed at approximately 20X coverage. The study's processing was this. Sequencing errors were corrected by clustering and CDR3s were annotated against IMGT to assign V, D and J genes. Only productive TCRbeta rearrangements were used in downstream analyses, excluding out-of-frame or stop-codon sequences. Clonality was calculated as one minus the Shannon entropy normalized by the log of the number of unique productive sequences. Fisher's exact test with Benjamini-Hochberg correction, using a cutoff of adjusted p below 0.01, was how clones that differed between time points or between blood and tumor were identified. Entries here come from immuneACCESS through TCRdb and include only in-frame sequences with V and J called. Some clones fail to appear in such tables; in the studies checked, an unresolved V gene covers under half of the shortfall, and the cause of the remainder is unknown. V, J and clone size are taken as reported in that table, and D and trimming were inferred from the DNA itself. The sample data list about 84,000 clones, and more than 75% of these were observed just once. The top ten constitute 8% to 9.5% of the sample.

The cohort comprised fewer than 35 patients with locally advanced or metastatic urothelial carcinoma treated at Memorial Sloan Kettering on a trial protocol. Peripheral blood mononuclear cells were collected pretreatment and during treatment, at between 1 and 8 total time points per patient. The Qiagen DNeasy Blood extraction kit was used to purify genomic DNA from total PBMCs and tumor samples. PBMCs were collected pretreatment and during treatment, and were isolated and stored as previously described. The sequence was obtained from a man between 65 and 85 years old with urothelial cancer. Rearrangement joined TRBV5-1 to TRBJ2-1; 12 of the junction bases match TRBD2. This material consisted of PBMCs, taken around atezolizumab (anti-PD-L1) treatment. This receptor carries the CDR3 CASSLKTSGSDEQFF. The nucleotides are TGCGCCAGCAGCTTGAAGACTAGCGGGAGCGATGAGCAGTTCTTC.